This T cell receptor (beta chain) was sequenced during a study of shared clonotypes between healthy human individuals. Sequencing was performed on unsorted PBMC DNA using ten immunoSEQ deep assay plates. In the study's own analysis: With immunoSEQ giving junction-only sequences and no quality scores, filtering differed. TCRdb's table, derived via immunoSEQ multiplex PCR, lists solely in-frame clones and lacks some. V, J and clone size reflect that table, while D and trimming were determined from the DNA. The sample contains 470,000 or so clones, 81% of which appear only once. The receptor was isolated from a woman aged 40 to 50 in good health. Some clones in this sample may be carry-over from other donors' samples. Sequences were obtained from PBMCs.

CDR3 amino acids: CASSQGEDNEQFF. The CDR3 DNA is TGCGCCAGCAGCCAAGGGGAGGACAATGAGCAGTTCTTC. V is TRBV4-3 and J is TRBJ2-1, with TRBD2 as a possible D gene (6 bases). The CDR3 sequence is 13 residues long. Trimming cost V 1 base and J 5 bases, with 6 bases left between them. Germline V lookup: CDR1 LGHNA, CDR2 YSLEER.